One and the same sample provided the 23 T cell receptor beta chains below, sequenced in a study of control samples from healthy donors and cancer patients (TCRdb year 2020). The library was built by means of the immunoSEQ multiplex PCR assay. In TCRdb, the immuneACCESS table is reduced to in-frame sequences with V and J assigned. These tables do not hold every clone; where another copy was compared, an unresolved V gene accounts for under half, and the others remain unexplained. The sample has 150,000 to 200,000 clones on record, 85% to 90% of them singletons. Of the sample, about 12% falls within the top ten clones. The sequenced sample was blood. The receptors derive from a man between 25 and 39 years old in good health.

The rearrangement uses TRBV28 and TRBJ1-5; D may be TRBD1 (5 bases). V lost 5 bases, J lost 4 bases, and 15 bases lay in between. This CDR3 contains 15 residues. Germline CDR1 MDHEN, CDR2 SYDVKM. The DNA for the CDR3 is TGTGCCAGCAGTCCCGGGGGGTCCTTAAATCAGCCCCAGCATTTT. The encoded protein is CASSPGGSLNQPQHF.

The chain joins TRBV7-9 to TRBJ2-1; possibly TRBD1 or TRBD2 for D (5 bases each). The V gene's germline CDR1 is SEHNR and CDR2 FQNEAQ (reference sequence). This CDR3 is built from 15 residues. V was cut by 2 bases and J by 8 bases, with 16 bases left in between. In nucleotides, the CDR3 is TGTGCCAGCAGCTTATTGGGACCTGATGACGATGAGCAGTTCTTC. It encodes CASSLLGPDDDEQFF.

The chain carries TRBV2 and TRBJ2-3; 7 bases agree with TRBD2. Germline V gene lookup returns CDR1 SNHLY and CDR2 FYNNEI. This CDR3 region has 16 residues. The J segment lost 3 bases and the V segment lost 4 bases, leaving 10 bases of the junction unmatched. The CDR3 DNA follows: TGTGCCAGCAGTGGACGGGCGGGGGATCGGACAGATACGCAGTATTTT. Protein: CASSGRAGDRTDTQYF.

The chain carries TRBV7-8 and TRBJ2-2; D is unclear. There are 14 residues in the CDR3. Trimming pared 5 bases from V and 5 bases from J, leaving 12 bases between. Per the germline V gene, CDR1 is SGHVS and CDR2 is FQNEAQ. The CDR3 reads CASSPFGRTGELFF. CDR3 DNA sequence: TGTGCCAGCAGCCCGTTTGGGCGGACCGGGGAGCTGTTTTTT.

The chain employs TRBV27 and TRBJ1-1; a weak D match, TRBD1 (6 bases). Trimming took off 7 bases at V and 10 bases at J, with 22 bases between the two ends. This CDR3 region has 14 residues. Germline V gives CDR1 MNHEY, CDR2 SMNVEV (reference sequence). The CDR3 reads CASTQKGNTGPAFF. The CDR3 coding sequence is TGTGCCAGCACCCAGAAAGGGAACACAGGGCCAGCTTTCTTT.

The chain joins TRBV4-1 to TRBJ1-5; D is unclear. The germline V and J ends were trimmed by 1 base and 5 bases, with 12 bases remaining between them. This CDR3 comprises 15 residues. CDR1 and CDR2 from the germline V gene are MGHRA and YSYEKL. CDR3 in amino acids: CASSQGKGRHQPQHF. CDR3 bases: TGCGCCAGCAGCCAAGGGAAGGGTCGGCATCAGCCCCAGCATTTT.

This rearrangement joins TRBV7-3 to TRBJ2-2, with 7 bases aligning to TRBD1. The CDR3 extends over 14 amino acids. V shed 5 bases, J shed 4 bases, and the junction held 4 bases outside the gene matches. Germline loops: CDR1 SGHTA, CDR2 FQGTGA. CDR3 in DNA: TGTGCCAGCAGCCTCCCAGGGGGCACCGGGGAGCTGTTTTTT. It codes for CASSLPGGTGELFF.

This clone occurred once. The chain has TRBV7-9 and TRBJ1-1, with a possible D match to TRBD1 (5 bases). Germline V CDR1 and CDR2: SEHNR, FQNEAQ (reference sequence). The CDR3 is made up of 13 amino acids. V lost 3 bases and J 6 bases, leaving 11 bases between the germline ends. The CDR3 coding sequence is TGTGCCAGCAGCTTCAAGGACACGGCTGAAGCTTTCTTT. Protein: CASSFKDTAEAFF.

The chain is built from TRBV10-3 and TRBJ2-2, with unresolved D. V gave up 0 bases and J gave up 9 bases, with 8 bases separating them. This CDR3 comprises 13 residues. The V gene's germline CDR1 is ENHRY and CDR2 SYGVKD. The CDR3 DNA reads as TGTGCCATCAGTGAGTCTTCCCCGAGGGAGCTGTTTTTT. It specifies CAISESSPRELFF.

V usage is TRBV6-1 and J usage is TRBJ2-1; 7 bases match TRBD2. The length of the CDR3 is 16 residues. Germline V gives CDR1 MNHNS, CDR2 SASEGT. Trimming took 4 bases from V and 1 from J; bases not matched to a gene: 7. Here the CDR3 DNA reads TGTGCCAGCAGTGCGGTGGCGGGAGAATCCTACAATGAGCAGTTCTTC. Protein product: CASSAVAGESYNEQFF.

The V gene is TRBV5-4, the J gene TRBJ1-6; the D is unclear. Trimming cost V 5 bases and J 5 bases, with 14 bases left between them. The CDR3 runs 15 residues. Looked up from germline, CDR1 is SGHNT and CDR2 is YYREEE (reference sequence). CDR3 protein: CASSIGLQNNSPLHF. In nucleotides, the CDR3 is TGTGCCAGCAGTATCGGGCTCCAAAATAATTCACCCCTCCACTTT.

The chain employs TRBV5-8 and TRBJ2-7, with a possible D match to TRBD1 (6 bases). Germline V gives CDR1 SGHTS, CDR2 YDEGEE. The CDR3 has 14 residues. The germline V and J ends were trimmed by 4 bases and 2 bases, with 13 bases remaining between them. CDR3 protein: CASSLSDSTYEQYF. The DNA of the CDR3 is TGTGCCAGCAGCCTGTCGGACAGCACCTACGAGCAGTACTTC.

The chain carries TRBV27 and TRBJ2-7, with D hard to call. Trimming removed 2 bases at V and 0 bases at J, with 11 bases between. The CDR3 spans 15 residues. CDR1 is MNHEY, CDR2 SMNVEV, per germline (reference sequence). CDR3 loop: CASSLRAYSSYEQYF. The CDR3 DNA follows: TGTGCCAGCAGTTTAAGAGCATACAGCTCCTACGAGCAGTACTTC.

This clone was observed a few times. The junction departs from the called germline gene at one end, perhaps through a read error. J is TRBJ2-1 and V is TRBV4-3; a possible D gene is TRBD2 (5 bases). The CDR3 contains 12 residues. The germline gives CDR1 LGHNA, CDR2 YSLEER. As DNA, the CDR3 is TGCGCCAGCAGCCTGTCCGGACTTCCCGTGGTCTTC. Protein sequence: CASSLSGLPVVF.

The rearrangement uses TRBV7-8 and TRBJ2-7; TRBD1 aligns across 9 bases. CDR3 length: 13 amino acids. V shed 1 base and J 7 bases; nucleotides not matched to a gene: 2. CDR1 and CDR2 from the germline V gene are SGHVS and FQNEAQ. The CDR3 spells CASSLDRGREQYF. CDR3 nucleotides: TGTGCCAGCAGCTTAGACAGGGGGCGGGAGCAGTACTTC. The complete variable domain, with remaining parts taken from reference TRBV7-8 and TRBJ2-7, reads GAGVSQSPRYKVAKRGQDVALRCDPISGHVSLFWYQQALGQGPEFLTYFQNEAQLDKSGLPSDRFFAERPEGSVSTLKIQRTQQEDSAVYLCASSLDRGREQYFGPGTRLTVT.

The chain links TRBV3-1 (or the pseudogene TRBV3-2) to TRBJ2-4; D perhaps matches TRBD1 (5 bases). This CDR3 has 14 residues. The V and J ends lost 2 bases and 16 bases respectively, with 21 bases between them. Germline V CDR1 and CDR2: LGHDT, YNNKEL (reference sequence). In nucleotides, the CDR3 is TGTGCCAGCAGCCAAAAAGTGACTGCGGACAAAATTTACTTC. Translating gives CASSQKVTADKIYF.

The DNA of the CDR3 is TGTGCCAGCACCCTTAGTGGAGGAGGCCGGGGTGAGACCCAGTACTTC. Its protein is CASTLSGGGRGETQYF. This rearrangement joins TRBV6-6 to TRBJ2-5, with D possibly TRBD2 on 5 matching bases. Per germline, CDR1 MNHNY and CDR2 SVGAGI (reference sequence). The CDR3 spans 16 residues. The V and J ends lost 7 bases and 5 bases respectively, with 23 bases between them.

The J gene is TRBJ1-1, the V gene TRBV6-2 or TRBV6-3, with D hard to call. Germline assignment: CDR1 MNHEY and CDR2 SVGEGT. The CDR3 length is 16 residues. The V and J ends lost 8 bases and 0 bases respectively, with 19 bases between them. In DNA, the CDR3 is TGTGCCAGCGGCCCGGGGTCTTTCCCTATGAACACTGAAGCTTTCTTT. Translation gives CASGPGSFPMNTEAFF.

The chain joins TRBV23-1 to TRBJ2-5; 11 positions agree with TRBD2. TRBV23-1 is annotated as an ORF whose role is uncertain. Trimming cost V 3 bases and J 5 bases; bases outside gene matches: 2. This CDR3 contains 14 residues. The CDR3: CASSHIAGGETQYF. CDR3 nucleotides: TGCGCCAGCAGTCATATAGCGGGAGGGGAGACCCAGTACTTC.

The chain is built from TRBV4-3 and TRBJ2-3; D remains ambiguous. Trimming stripped 4 bases from V and 3 bases from J, with 11 bases between. From germline, CDR1 is LGHNA and CDR2 YSLEER. The CDR3 is 14 amino acids. CDR3 nucleotide sequence: TGCGCCAGCAGCCGGAACCTAGTAACAGATACGCAGTATTTT. Translated, it gives CASSRNLVTDTQYF.

This clone has only one observation. The chain recombines TRBV28 with TRBJ2-1; 8 bases are shared with TRBD2. With 8 bases clipped from V and 8 bases from J, the junction kept 8 bases outside the gene matches. This CDR3 spans 13 amino acids. Germline V gene data show CDR1 as MDHEN and CDR2 as SYDVKM. The CDR3: CASGGTGGYEQFF. The CDR3 nucleotides read TGTGCCAGCGGGGGCACGGGGGGGTATGAGCAGTTCTTC.

This clone was seen a few times. The J gene is TRBJ1-2, the V gene TRBV7-2; D unresolved. Trimming took 4 bases from V and 10 from J, leaving 13 bases between them. Germline V CDR1 and CDR2: SGHTA, FQGNSA. This CDR3 spans 12 amino acids. CDR3 DNA: TGTGCCAGCAGCTCACGACTCTCCGACTACACCTTC. This encodes CASSSRLSDYTF.

This rearrangement joins TRBV6-4 to TRBJ2-2, with D possibly being TRBD1 (5 bases). V dropped 8 bases and J dropped 6 bases, with 13 bases sitting between them. The length of the CDR3 is 13 residues. CDR1 is MRHNA, CDR2 SNTAGT, per germline. CDR3 protein: CASSLGAAGELFF. The CDR3 DNA reads as TGTGCCAGCTCCCTAGGGGCGGCCGGGGAGCTGTTTTTT.